The source of this T cell receptor beta chain is a study of blood T cell repertoires in COVID-19. In the source study's methods: Reference gene primer amplification yielded estimated nucleated cell counts. Method: immunoSEQ multiplex PCR; TCRdb's copy keeps in-frame clones and lacks some. Clonal size and the V and J genes are those of that table, whereas D and trimming came from the DNA. This sample has 200,000 or so clones, with 75% to 90% found just once. Across under 25 US areas, participants ranged in age from roughly 18 to 95 years. The CDR3 has 15 residues. Germline CDR1 and CDR2: SEHNR and FQNEAQ (reference sequence). With 4 bases clipped from V and 1 base from J, the junction kept 6 bases outside the gene matches.

Sample: PBMCs or T cells enriched from blood (not recorded which). This TCR was recovered from a woman in her forties with acute COVID-19. The chain links TRBV7-9 to TRBJ1-1, with 7 bases identical to TRBD1. CDR3 DNA: TGTGCCAGCAGCTGGAATCAGGGGGAGAACACTGAAGCTTTCTTT. It is translated as CASSWNQGENTEAFF.